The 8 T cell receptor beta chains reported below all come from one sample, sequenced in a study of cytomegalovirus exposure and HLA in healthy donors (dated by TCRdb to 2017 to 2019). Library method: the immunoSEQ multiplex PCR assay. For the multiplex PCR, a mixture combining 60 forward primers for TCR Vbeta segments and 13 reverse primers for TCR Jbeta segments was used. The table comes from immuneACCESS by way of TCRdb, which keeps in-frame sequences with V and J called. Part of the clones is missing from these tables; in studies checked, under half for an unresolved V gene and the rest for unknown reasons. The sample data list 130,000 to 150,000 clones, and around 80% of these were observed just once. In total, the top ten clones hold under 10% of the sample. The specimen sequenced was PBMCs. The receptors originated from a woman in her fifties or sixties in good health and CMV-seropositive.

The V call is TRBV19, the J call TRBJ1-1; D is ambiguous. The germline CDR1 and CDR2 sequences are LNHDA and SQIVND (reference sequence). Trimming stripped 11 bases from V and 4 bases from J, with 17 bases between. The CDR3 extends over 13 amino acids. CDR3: CASQEREGTEAFF. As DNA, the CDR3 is TGTGCCTCCCAGGAACGGGAGGGCACTGAAGCTTTCTTT.

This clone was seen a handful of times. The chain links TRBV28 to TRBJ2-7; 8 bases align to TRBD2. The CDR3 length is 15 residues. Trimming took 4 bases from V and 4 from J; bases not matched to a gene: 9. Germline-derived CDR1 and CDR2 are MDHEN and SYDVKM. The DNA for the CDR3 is TGTGCCAGCAGTTCCCCGGGGACGGGGGGGTACGAGCAGTACTTC. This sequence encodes CASSSPGTGGYEQYF.

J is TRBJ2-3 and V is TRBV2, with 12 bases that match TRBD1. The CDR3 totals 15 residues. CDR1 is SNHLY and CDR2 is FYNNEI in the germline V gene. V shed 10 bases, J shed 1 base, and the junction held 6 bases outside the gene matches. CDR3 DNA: TGTGCCACCGGGGGGGACAGGGGGCGCACAGATACGCAGTATTTT. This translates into CATGGDRGRTDTQYF.

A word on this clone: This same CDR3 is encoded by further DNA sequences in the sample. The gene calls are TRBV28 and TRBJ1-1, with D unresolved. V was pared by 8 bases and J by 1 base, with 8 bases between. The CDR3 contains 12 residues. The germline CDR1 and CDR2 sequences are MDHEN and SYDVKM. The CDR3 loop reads CASLRGNTEAFF. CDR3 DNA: TGTGCCAGCCTACGGGGGAACACTGAAGCTTTCTTT.

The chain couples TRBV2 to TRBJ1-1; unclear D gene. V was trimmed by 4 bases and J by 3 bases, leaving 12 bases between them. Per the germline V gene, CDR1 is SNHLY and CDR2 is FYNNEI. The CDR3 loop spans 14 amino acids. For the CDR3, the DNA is TGTGCCAGCAGTGCCGGGGAAGCCGACACTGAAGCTTTCTTT. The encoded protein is CASSAGEADTEAFF.

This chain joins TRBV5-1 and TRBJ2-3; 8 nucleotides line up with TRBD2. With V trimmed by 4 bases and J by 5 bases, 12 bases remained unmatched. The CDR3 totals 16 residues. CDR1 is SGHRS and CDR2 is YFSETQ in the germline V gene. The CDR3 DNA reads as TGCGCCAGCAGCGCCCAAGCGGGAGTAGGTGTAGATACGCAGTATTTT. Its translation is CASSAQAGVGVDTQYF.

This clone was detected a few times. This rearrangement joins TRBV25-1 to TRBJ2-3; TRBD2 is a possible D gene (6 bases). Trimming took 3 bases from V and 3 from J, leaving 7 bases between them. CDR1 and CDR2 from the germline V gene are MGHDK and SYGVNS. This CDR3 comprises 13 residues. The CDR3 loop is CASSDSGTDTQYF. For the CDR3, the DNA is TGTGCCAGCAGTGATAGCGGAACAGATACGCAGTATTTT. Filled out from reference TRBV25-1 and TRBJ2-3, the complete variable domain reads EADIYQTPRYLVIGTGKKITLECSQTMGHDKMYWYQQDPGMELHLIHYSYGVNSTEKGDLSSESTVSRIRTEHFPLTLESARPSHTSQYLCASSDSGTDTQYFGPGTRLTVL.

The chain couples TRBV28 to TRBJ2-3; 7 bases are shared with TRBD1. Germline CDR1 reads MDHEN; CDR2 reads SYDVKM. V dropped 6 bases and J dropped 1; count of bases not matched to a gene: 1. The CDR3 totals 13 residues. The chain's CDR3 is CASRTGGTDTQYF. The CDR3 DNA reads TGTGCCAGCAGAACAGGGGGCACAGATACGCAGTATTTT.